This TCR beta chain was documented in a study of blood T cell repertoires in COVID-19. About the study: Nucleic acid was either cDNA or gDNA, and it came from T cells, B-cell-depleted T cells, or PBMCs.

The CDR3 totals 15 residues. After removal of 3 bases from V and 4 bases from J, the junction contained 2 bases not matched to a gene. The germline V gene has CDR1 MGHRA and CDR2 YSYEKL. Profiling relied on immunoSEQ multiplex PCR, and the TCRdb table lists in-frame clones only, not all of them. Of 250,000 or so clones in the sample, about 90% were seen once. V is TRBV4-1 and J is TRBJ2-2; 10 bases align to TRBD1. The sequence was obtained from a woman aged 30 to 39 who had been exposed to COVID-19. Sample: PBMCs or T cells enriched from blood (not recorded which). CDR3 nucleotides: TGCGCCAGCAGCCAGAGACAGGGGGCCACCGGGGAGCTGTTTTTT. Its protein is CASSQRQGATGELFF.